This is a list of T cell receptor beta chains from one sample in a study of regulatory T cells in long-lasting Graves disease. MiXCR was run by TCRdb on the multiplex PCR reads, yielding one entry per CDR3 protein. The repertoire includes hundreds of thousands of distinct CDR3 sequences, more than 15% of them detected once, and around 25% sits in the top ten. The sample was also reused in another study, on T cells in Graves' hyperthyroidism and ophthalmopathy.

The sequenced sample was peripheral blood mononuclear cells (PBMCs), obtained at new diagnosis, from a patient treated with antithyroid drugs. Receptors originate from a woman aged 35 to 59 with Graves disease. CDR3s include the opening cysteine and the closing phenylalanine or tryptophan. The size entry is marked missing in some rows and otherwise reads once, few, many or a size class.

j_call	v_call	clone_size	cdr3_aa
TRBJ1-2	TRBV7-9	-	CASSPPGRSNYGYTF
TRBJ2-7	TRBV7-6	-	CASSLSVGGSSYEQYF
TRBJ1-4	TRBV14	-	CASSQVGQGDEKLFF
TRBJ1-6	TRBV30	many	CAWTHEGAYNSPLHF
TRBJ2-2	TRBV11-2	many	CASSLTGTPLNTGELFF
TRBJ2-4	TRBV4-1	few	CASSLQERDTAKNIQYF
TRBJ2-7	TRBV4-1	few	CASSPSPGFYEQYF
TRBJ1-1	TRBV11-2	many	CASSVPGTGRYFEAFF
TRBJ1-5	TRBV3-1	-	CASSGDRGAQPQHF
TRBJ1-6	TRBV5-6	-	CASGNSFSALHF
TRBJ2-3	TRBV7-3	many	CASSLAGGRTDTQYF
TRBJ2-1	TRBV5-1	few	CASSQTGASYNEQFF
TRBJ1-1	TRBV12-3/TRBV12-4	many	CASSRSLTEAFF
TRBJ1-1	TRBV18	few	CASSPRPGENTEAFF
TRBJ1-4	TRBV5-5	few	CASSPPVGSNEKLFF
TRBJ1-5	TRBV19	-	CASSNTGEGNQPQHF
TRBJ1-3	TRBV28	few	CASEGLGNTIYF
TRBJ2-3	TRBV5-1	many	CASSQRTSKADTQYF
TRBJ1-2	TRBV15	many	CATSGTGSYYGYTF
TRBJ1-6	TRBV2	many	CASSARSVDRVGSPLHF
TRBJ2-1	TRBV2	many	CASTWGLAGADNEQFF
TRBJ1-4	TRBV27	few	CASNRRGSEKLFF
TRBJ1-1	TRBV2	many	CATIMLWPNTEAFF
TRBJ2-3	TRBV6-1	many	CASRASSADTQYF
TRBJ1-1	TRBV19	many	CASRGTAYSTEAFF
TRBJ2-3	TRBV20-1	many	CSAMEAGGRGTDTQYF
TRBJ1-6	TRBV7-3	many	CASSLEGVSPLHF
TRBJ1-6	TRBV28	few	CASSEEQGAPNNSPLHF
TRBJ2-1	TRBV28	many	CASSFGIYNEQFF
TRBJ1-1	TRBV9	-	CASSVRDRGFGNTEAFF
TRBJ2-2	TRBV19	few	CASSEQGAGELFF
TRBJ1-1	TRBV28	many	CASSSPPGRPNTEAFF
TRBJ2-3	TRBV6-1	many	CASRSPGGSSDTQYF
TRBJ2-2	TRBV3-1	-	CASSQIGGRITGELFF
TRBJ1-5	TRBV28	many	CASRLTGLNQPQHF
TRBJ2-2	TRBV30	many	CAWTRSRANTGELFF
TRBJ2-1	TRBV4-1	-	CASSQGGRGFGNEQFF
TRBJ1-1	TRBV2	many	CASRSGVGAFF
TRBJ2-3	TRBV11-3	few	CASSLDGGGLSDTQYF
TRBJ1-1	TRBV28	many	CASSLKVRSTEAFF
TRBJ1-2	TRBV29-1	-	CSVTGGANYGYTF
TRBJ2-7	TRBV7-8	few	CASSLGLGNHEQYF
TRBJ1-5	TRBV28	-	CASTFMTGGGQPQHF
TRBJ2-5	TRBV7-6	many	CASSTSGETQYF
TRBJ1-1	TRBV27	many	CASSLAGYTEAFF
TRBJ1-2	TRBV6-2/TRBV6-3	many	CASSWETGQEFYGYTF
TRBJ1-1	TRBV2	many	CASSPGGPRNTEAFF
TRBJ1-1	TRBV3-1	many	CASSQATSGTKGAFF
TRBJ1-2	TRBV3-1	many	CASSNGLGYGYTF
TRBJ1-5	TRBV6-1	-	CASRPWGAGGYSNQPQHF
TRBJ2-2	TRBV12-3/TRBV12-4	few	CASSTRGSGTGELFF
TRBJ2-5	TRBV2	many	CASSPGQRGETQYF
TRBJ2-6	TRBV5-1	many	CASNPGGIGANVLTF
TRBJ1-1	TRBV30	-	CAWRRRRNTEAFF
TRBJ1-1	TRBV19	many	CASTSGSANTEAFF
TRBJ2-7	TRBV10-3	few	CAIRTDRDGYEQYF
TRBJ2-1	TRBV6-1	many	CATDVSGGYNEQFF